Shown below are 22 T cell receptor beta chains from a single sample sequenced in a study of T and B cells in COVID-19 patients. Multiplex PCR with BIOMED2 TRB-A/B primer pools amplified TRB rearrangements. Each CDR3 protein gets one entry after TCRdb re-called the multiplex PCR reads with MiXCR. The repertoire includes over 7,500 distinct CDR3 sequences, roughly 30% of them detected once, and 15% to 20% sits in the top ten. TRB was amplified from about 250-500 ng of blood genomic DNA. Material: blood. Receptor source: a human donor with active COVID-19.

This chain uses TRBV28 with TRBJ1-1; no reliable D call. Germline assignment: CDR1 MDHEN and CDR2 SYDVKM. Deletions cut 5 bases from V and 3 bases from J, with 4 bases between. The CDR3 is 11 residues long. For the CDR3, the DNA is TGTGCCAGCAGTAGGGACACTGAAGCTTTCTTT. Encoded protein: CASSRDTEAFF.

This clonotype is labeled as medium-sized. The J gene is TRBJ1-2, the V gene TRBV29-1; 7 nucleotides agree with TRBD1. The trim removed 3 bases at V and 3 bases at J, leaving 7 bases unmatched. CDR3 length: 14 amino acids. Looked up from germline, CDR1 is SQVTM and CDR2 is ANQGSEA. This chain's CDR3 is CSVDPTGEDYGYTF. The CDR3 nucleotides read TGCAGCGTTGATCCAACAGGGGAGGACTATGGCTACACCTTC.

This clonotype is classed as medium-sized. This chain connects TRBV6-2 or TRBV6-3 to TRBJ2-5; 10 bases are shared with TRBD1. In germline, CDR1 is MNHEY, CDR2 SVGEGT. This CDR3 has 14 residues. The ends lost 5 bases at V and 4 bases at J; junction bases unmatched: 4. The CDR3 loop is CASSPWTGGETQYF. The CDR3 bases are TGTGCCAGCAGTCCTTGGACAGGGGGAGAGACCCAGTACTTC.

This clonotype is deemed medium-sized. V is TRBV7-6 and J is TRBJ2-6, with a tentative D call TRBD2 (5 bases). Germline CDR1 SGHVS, CDR2 FNYEAQ. The CDR3 covers 16 residues. The V and J ends lost 5 bases and 1 base respectively, with 12 bases between them. The CDR3 loop reads CASSTGWGSGANVLTF. The CDR3 DNA reads as TGTGCCAGCAGCACGGGGTGGGGATCTGGGGCCAACGTCCTGACTTTC.

This clonotype was seen only a few times. V usage is TRBV6-1 and J usage is TRBJ2-1; 8 bases fit TRBD2. CDR1 MNHNS and CDR2 SASEGT come from the germline V gene. This CDR3 comprises 15 residues. Trimming removed 6 bases from V and 3 bases from J; junction bases left unmatched: 7. For the CDR3, the DNA is TGTGCCAGCAGCCGGGGGGGAGGGTACTACAATGAGCAGTTCTTC. It is translated as CASSRGGGYYNEQFF.

The V and J genes are TRBV9 and TRBJ1-2; D is possibly TRBD1 (6 bases). Germline CDR1 SGDLS, CDR2 YYNGEE. The CDR3 extends over 14 amino acids. Trimming removed 4 bases at V and 5 bases at J, with 15 bases between. The CDR3 region is CASSSGGGAYGYTF. CDR3 sequence (DNA): TGTGCCAGCAGCTCCGGAGGGGGGGCATATGGCTACACCTTC.

In its sample, this clonotype was seen a few times. The V and J genes are TRBV12-3 or TRBV12-4 and TRBJ1-1, with D perhaps matching TRBD1 (5 bases). Between the trimmed V and J ends, which lost 3 bases and 11 bases, there was a span of 13 bases. CDR3 length: 12 amino acids. CDR3 protein: CASSFLQEGAFF. The CDR3 region has the DNA TGTGCCAGCAGTTTTCTACAGGAGGGGGCTTTCTTT.

The chain combines TRBV7-2 with TRBJ2-4, with 7 bases that match TRBD2. Trimming removed 5 bases from V and 0 bases from J; junction bases left unmatched: 13. The germline gives CDR1 SGHTA, CDR2 FQGNSA. The CDR3 has 18 amino acids. The CDR3 nucleotides read TGTGCCAGCAGCGCCTTTTTTCAGGTAGCGGGAGCCAAAAACATTCAGTACTTC. It codes for CASSAFFQVAGAKNIQYF.

By share, this clonotype counts as medium-sized. An end of the junction differs from the germline gene, which may be a read error. V gene TRBV5-5 combines with J gene TRBJ1-2; maybe TRBD1 (5 bases). The CDR3 length is 13 residues. Germline lookup yields CDR1 SGHKS and CDR2 YYEKEE (reference sequence). In DNA form, the CDR3 reads TGTGCCAGCGGCTTATCAGGGAACTATGGCTACACCTTC. This encodes CASGLSGNYGYTF. The whole variable domain, filled in from reference TRBV5-5 and TRBJ1-2, reads DAGVTQSPTHLIKTRGQQVTLRCSPISGHKSVSWYQQVLGQGPQFIFQYYEKEERGRGNFPDRFSARQFPNYSSELNVNALLLGDSALYLCASGLSGNYGYTFGSGTRLTVV.

The chain recombines TRBV9 with TRBJ1-4; a weak D match, TRBD1 (5 bases). Trimming took 4 bases from V and 1 from J, leaving 11 bases between them. CDR3 length: 15 amino acids. Germline CDR1 reads SGDLS; CDR2 reads YYNGEE. The CDR3 DNA reads as TGTGCCAGCAGCCTAGGGACGGGAACTAATGAAAAACTGTTTTTT. Encoded protein: CASSLGTGTNEKLFF.

The chain employs TRBV15 and TRBJ1-5; tentatively, D is TRBD1 (5 bases). The germline V gene encodes CDR1 LNHNV and CDR2 YYDKDF (reference sequence). Trimming cost V 0 bases and J 3 bases, with 9 bases left between them. This CDR3 comprises 15 residues. DNA for the CDR3: TGTGCCACCAGCAGAGATTCCGGGGCCAATCAGCCCCAGCATTTT. Protein sequence: CATSRDSGANQPQHF.

This chain links TRBV4-2 with TRBJ1-4; no definite D call. With 1 base removed from V and 3 bases from J, the gap between germline ends came to 6 bases. This CDR3 region has 14 residues. The germline CDR1 and CDR2 sequences are LGHNA and YNFKEQ. CDR3 nucleotides: TGTGCCAGCAGCCAAGGGCGGGCTAATGAAAAACTGTTTTTT. This gives the protein CASSQGRANEKLFF.

Concerning this clonotype itself: Compared with germline, one end of the junction differs, possibly owing to a read error. The V gene is TRBV5-5, the J gene TRBJ1-1; D may be TRBD1 (6 bases). Germline V gene data show CDR1 as SGHKS and CDR2 as YYEKEE (reference sequence). The CDR3 covers 13 residues. The CDR3 sequence: CASSLDSTTEAFF. In DNA, the CDR3 is TGCGCCAGCAGCTTGGACAGCACCACTGAAGCTTTCTTT.

By proportion, this clonotype is medium-sized. The chain has TRBV5-4 and TRBJ2-7, with D perhaps TRBD2 (6 bases). The germline V and J ends were trimmed by 3 bases and 2 bases, with 12 bases remaining between them. This CDR3 is built from 14 residues. The germline CDR1 and CDR2 sequences are SGHNT and YYREEE (reference sequence). Here the CDR3 reads CASSWRTTPYEQYF. CDR3 in DNA: TGTGCCAGCAGCTGGAGGACTACCCCCTACGAGCAGTACTTC.

The V gene is TRBV5-4, the J gene TRBJ2-5; perhaps TRBD2 as D (5 bases). The CDR3 loop spans 15 amino acids. CDR1 is SGHNT, CDR2 YYREEE, per germline (reference sequence). Trimming took 4 bases from V and 1 from J, leaving 14 bases between them. Written as DNA, the CDR3 is TGTGCCAGCAGCAAAGGAGGACGGCGCCAAGAGACCCAGTACTTC. Amino acid sequence: CASSKGGRRQETQYF.

This rearrangement joins TRBV12-3 or TRBV12-4 to TRBJ1-5; 8 nucleotides align to TRBD1. Germline trimming cut 5 bases from V and 2 bases from J; bases unmatched to any gene: 2. This CDR3 has 14 amino acids. The CDR3 region is CASSQGAGNQPQHF. The CDR3 DNA reads as TGTGCCAGCAGTCAGGGGGCAGGCAATCAGCCCCAGCATTTT.

The chain employs TRBV24-1 and TRBJ2-3, with a possible D match to TRBD1 (6 bases). Looked up from germline, CDR1 is KGHDR and CDR2 is SFDVKD. CDR3 size: 13 residues. With 7 bases removed from V and 0 bases from J, the gap between germline ends came to 7 bases. The CDR3 nucleotides read TGTGCCACCAGAAGGGGGAGCACAGATACGCAGTATTTT. Protein product: CATRRGSTDTQYF.

The V and J genes are TRBV6-1 and TRBJ2-6, with D perhaps TRBD1 (6 bases). The CDR3 consists of 16 residues. Germline lookup yields CDR1 MNHNS and CDR2 SASEGT. Trimming shortened V by 8 bases and J by 0 bases, and 14 bases separated the two germline ends. In DNA form, the CDR3 reads TGTGCCAGCGGGGGCAGCGTTAGCTCTGGGGCCAACGTCCTGACTTTC. It is translated as CASGGSVSSGANVLTF.

The V gene is TRBV6-5, the J gene TRBJ1-6, with D maybe TRBD1 (5 bases). The length of the CDR3 is 15 residues. Trimming stripped 0 bases from V and 6 bases from J, with 9 bases between. The germline V gene encodes CDR1 MNHEY and CDR2 SVGAGI. Here the CDR3 DNA reads TGTGCCAGCAGTTACTCTGGGGGAGGTAATTCACCCCTCCACTTT. Translated: CASSYSGGGNSPLHF.

This clonotype has just one count. This CDR3 is CASSLGTGISKVGYTF. As DNA, the CDR3 is TGTGCCAGCAGCTTAGGCACAGGGATTTCTAAGGTTGGCTACACCTTC. This chain links TRBV7-2 with TRBJ1-2, with a weak D call TRBD1 (6 bases). CDR1 is SGHTA and CDR2 is FQGNSA in the germline V gene. Between the trimmed V and J ends, which lost 1 base and 7 bases, there was a span of 19 bases. This CDR3 has 16 residues.

V and J are TRBV18 and TRBJ1-1; 7 bases map to TRBD1. The CDR3 totals 14 residues. The V segment lost 4 bases and the J segment 1 base; nucleotides outside the gene matches: 3. Germline CDR1 reads KGHSH; CDR2 reads LQKENI. The CDR3 DNA reads as TGTGCCAGCTCACGGGACAGCAAGAACACTGAAGCTTTCTTT. As protein: CASSRDSKNTEAFF. Complete variable domain (other parts from reference TRBV18 and TRBJ1-1): NAGVMQNPRHLVRRRGQEARLRCSPMKGHSHVYWYRQLPEEGLKFMVYLQKENIIDESGMPKERFSAEFPKEGPSILRIQQVVRGDSAAYFCASSRDSKNTEAFFGQGTRLTVV.

This clonotype counts as medium-sized. The J gene is TRBJ1-3, the V gene TRBV19; D remains unclear. Germline CDR1 LNHDA, CDR2 SQIVND (reference sequence). CDR3 length equals 15 residues. Between the trimmed V and J ends, which lost 8 bases and 2 bases, there was a span of 16 bases. The CDR3 sequence is CASGGEWGAGNTIYF. The DNA of the CDR3 is TGTGCCAGTGGCGGGGAATGGGGAGCTGGAAACACCATATATTTT.